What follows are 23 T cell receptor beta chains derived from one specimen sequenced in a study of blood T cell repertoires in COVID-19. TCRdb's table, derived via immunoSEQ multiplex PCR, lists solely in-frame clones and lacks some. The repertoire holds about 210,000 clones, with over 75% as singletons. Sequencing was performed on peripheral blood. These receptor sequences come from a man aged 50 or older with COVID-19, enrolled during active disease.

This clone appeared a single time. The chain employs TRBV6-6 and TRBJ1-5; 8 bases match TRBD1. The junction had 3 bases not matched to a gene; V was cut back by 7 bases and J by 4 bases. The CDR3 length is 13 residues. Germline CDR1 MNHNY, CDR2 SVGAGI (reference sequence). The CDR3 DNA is TGTGCCAGCACCGGACAGGGTAATCAGCCCCAGCATTTT. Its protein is CASTGQGNQPQHF.

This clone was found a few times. The CDR3 nucleotides are TGTGCCAGCAGTTTAGGTCTAGGGGCCCCCTACGAGCAGTACTTC. Protein sequence: CASSLGLGAPYEQYF. The chain employs TRBV6-2 or TRBV6-3 and TRBJ2-7; D possibly corresponds to TRBD1 (5 bases). CDR3 size: 15 residues. CDR1 is MNHEY and CDR2 is SVGEGT in the germline V gene. V was trimmed by 4 bases and J by 2 bases, leaving 15 bases between them.

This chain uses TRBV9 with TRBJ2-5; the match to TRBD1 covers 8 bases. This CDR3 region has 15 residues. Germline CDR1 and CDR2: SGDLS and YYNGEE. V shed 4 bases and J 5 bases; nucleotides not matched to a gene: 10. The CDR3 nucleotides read TGTGCCAGCAGCCCCAGACAGGGGTGGGTGGAGACCCAGTACTTC. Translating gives CASSPRQGWVETQYF.

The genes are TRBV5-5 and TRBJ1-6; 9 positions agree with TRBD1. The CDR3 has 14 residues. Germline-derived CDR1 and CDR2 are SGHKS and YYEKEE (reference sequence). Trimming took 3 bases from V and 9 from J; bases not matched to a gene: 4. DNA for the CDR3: TGTGCCAGCAGCTGGACAGGGGAGACTTCACCCCTCCACTTT. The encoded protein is CASSWTGETSPLHF.

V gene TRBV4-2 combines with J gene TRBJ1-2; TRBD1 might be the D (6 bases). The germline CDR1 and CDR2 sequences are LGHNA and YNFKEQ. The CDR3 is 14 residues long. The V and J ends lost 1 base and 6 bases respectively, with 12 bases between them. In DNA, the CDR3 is TGTGCCAGCAGCCAAGCTGGCAGGGGAAATGGCTACACCTTC. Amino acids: CASSQAGRGNGYTF.

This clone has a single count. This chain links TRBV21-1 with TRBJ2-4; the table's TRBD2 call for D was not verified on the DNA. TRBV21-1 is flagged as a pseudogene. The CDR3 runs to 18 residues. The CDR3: CASSSTSGETLAKNIQYF. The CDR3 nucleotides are TGTGCCAGCAGCAGTACTAGCGGAGAAACACTAGCCAAAAACATTCAGTACTTC.

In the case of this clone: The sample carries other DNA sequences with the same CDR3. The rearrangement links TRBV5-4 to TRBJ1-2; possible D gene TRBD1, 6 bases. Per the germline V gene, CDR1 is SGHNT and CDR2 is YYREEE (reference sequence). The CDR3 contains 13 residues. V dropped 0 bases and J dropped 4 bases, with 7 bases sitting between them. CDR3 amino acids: CASSLGDIYGYTF. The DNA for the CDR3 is TGTGCCAGCAGCTTGGGGGACATCTATGGCTACACCTTC.

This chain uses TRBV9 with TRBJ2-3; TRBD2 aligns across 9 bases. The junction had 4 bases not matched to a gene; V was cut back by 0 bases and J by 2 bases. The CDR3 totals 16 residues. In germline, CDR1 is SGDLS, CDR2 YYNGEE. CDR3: CASSVGASGITDTQYF. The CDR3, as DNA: TGTGCCAGCAGCGTAGGAGCTAGCGGGATCACAGATACGCAGTATTTT.

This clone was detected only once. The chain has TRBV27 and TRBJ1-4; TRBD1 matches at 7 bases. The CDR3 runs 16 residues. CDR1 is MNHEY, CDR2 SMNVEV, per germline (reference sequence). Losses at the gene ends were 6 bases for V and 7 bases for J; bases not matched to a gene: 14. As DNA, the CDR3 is TGTGCCAGCAGCCCGACAGGGAGGTCCTATATTGAAAAACTGTTTTTT. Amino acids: CASSPTGRSYIEKLFF.

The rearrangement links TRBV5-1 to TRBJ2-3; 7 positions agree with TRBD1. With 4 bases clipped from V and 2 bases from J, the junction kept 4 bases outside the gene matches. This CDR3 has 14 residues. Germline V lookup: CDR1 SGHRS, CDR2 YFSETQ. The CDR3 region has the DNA TGCGCCAGCAGCCTAGGGACAGACACAGATACGCAGTATTTT. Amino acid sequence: CASSLGTDTDTQYF.

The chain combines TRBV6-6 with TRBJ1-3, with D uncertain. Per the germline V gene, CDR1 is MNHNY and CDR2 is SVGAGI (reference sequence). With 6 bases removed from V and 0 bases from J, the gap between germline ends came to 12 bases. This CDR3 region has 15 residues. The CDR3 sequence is CASSFPGSSGNTIYF. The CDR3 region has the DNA TGTGCCAGCAGCTTCCCAGGTAGCTCTGGAAACACCATATATTTT.

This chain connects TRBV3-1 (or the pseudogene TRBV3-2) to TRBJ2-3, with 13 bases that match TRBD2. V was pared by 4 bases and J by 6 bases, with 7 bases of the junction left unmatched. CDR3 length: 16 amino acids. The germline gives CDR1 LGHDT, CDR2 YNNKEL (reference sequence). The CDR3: CASSPTGTSGVDTQYF. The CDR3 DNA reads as TGTGCCAGCAGCCCCACCGGGACTAGCGGGGTTGATACGCAGTATTTT.

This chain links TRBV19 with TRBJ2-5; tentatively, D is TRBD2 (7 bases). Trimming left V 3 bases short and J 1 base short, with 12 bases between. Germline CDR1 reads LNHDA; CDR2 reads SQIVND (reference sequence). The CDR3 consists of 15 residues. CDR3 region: CASSMGAGAQETQYF. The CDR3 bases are TGTGCCAGTAGTATGGGGGCGGGGGCCCAAGAGACCCAGTACTTC.

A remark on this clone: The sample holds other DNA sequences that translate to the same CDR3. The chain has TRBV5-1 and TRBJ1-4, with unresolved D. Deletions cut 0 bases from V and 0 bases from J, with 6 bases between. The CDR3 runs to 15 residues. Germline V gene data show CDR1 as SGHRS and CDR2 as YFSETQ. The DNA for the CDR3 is TGCGCCAGCAGCTTGGGCGCCGCAACTAATGAAAAACTGTTTTTT. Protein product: CASSLGAATNEKLFF.

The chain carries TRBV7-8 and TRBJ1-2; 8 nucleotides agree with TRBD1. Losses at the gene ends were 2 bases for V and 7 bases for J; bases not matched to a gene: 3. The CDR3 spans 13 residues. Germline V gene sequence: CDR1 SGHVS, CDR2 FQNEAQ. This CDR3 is CASSLTGGTGYTF. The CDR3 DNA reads TGTGCCAGCAGCTTAACAGGGGGAACTGGCTACACCTTC.

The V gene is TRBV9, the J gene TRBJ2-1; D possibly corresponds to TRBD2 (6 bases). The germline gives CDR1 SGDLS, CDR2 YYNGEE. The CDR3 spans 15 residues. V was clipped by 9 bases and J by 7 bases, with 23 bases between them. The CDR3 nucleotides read TGTGCCACCACGGCGGGACCCCCCTCCCCTAATGAGCAGTTCTTC. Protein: CATTAGPPSPNEQFF. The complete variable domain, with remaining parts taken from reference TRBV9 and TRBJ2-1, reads DSGVTQTPKHLITATGQRVTLRCSPRSGDLSVYWYQQSLDQGLQFLIQYYNGEERAKGNILERFSAQQFPDLHSELNLSSLELGDSALYFCATTAGPPSPNEQFFGPGTRLTVL.

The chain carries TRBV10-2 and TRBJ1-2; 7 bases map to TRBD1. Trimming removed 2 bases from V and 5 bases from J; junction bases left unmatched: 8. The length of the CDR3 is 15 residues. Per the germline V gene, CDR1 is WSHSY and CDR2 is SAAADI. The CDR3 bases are TGCGCCAGCAGTGAGCTAGTGACAGGGAATTATGGCTACACCTTC. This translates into CASSELVTGNYGYTF.

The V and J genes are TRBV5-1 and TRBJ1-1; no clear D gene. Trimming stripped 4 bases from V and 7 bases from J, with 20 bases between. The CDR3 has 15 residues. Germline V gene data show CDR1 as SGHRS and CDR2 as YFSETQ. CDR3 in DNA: TGCGCCAGCAGCCCTCGTAGCGATTACCTATTTGAAGCTTTCTTT. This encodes CASSPRSDYLFEAFF.

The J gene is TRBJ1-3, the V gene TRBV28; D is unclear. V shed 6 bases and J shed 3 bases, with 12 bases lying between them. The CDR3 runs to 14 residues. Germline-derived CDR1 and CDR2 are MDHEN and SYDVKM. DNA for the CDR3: TGTGCCAGCAGGCCTCATGGCGGTGGAAACACCATATATTTT. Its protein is CASRPHGGGNTIYF.

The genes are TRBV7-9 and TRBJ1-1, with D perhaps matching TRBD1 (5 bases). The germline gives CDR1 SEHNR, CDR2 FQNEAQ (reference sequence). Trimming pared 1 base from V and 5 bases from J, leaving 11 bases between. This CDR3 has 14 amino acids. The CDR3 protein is CASSLEVGGTEAFF. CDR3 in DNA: TGTGCCAGCAGCTTAGAAGTGGGGGGAACTGAAGCTTTCTTT.

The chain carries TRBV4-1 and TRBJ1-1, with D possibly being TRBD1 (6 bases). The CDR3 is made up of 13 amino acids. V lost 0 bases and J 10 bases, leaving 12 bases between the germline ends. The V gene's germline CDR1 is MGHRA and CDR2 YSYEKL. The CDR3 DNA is TGCGCCAGCAGCCAAGATCTGGACAGTGGAGCTTTCTTT. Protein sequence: CASSQDLDSGAFF.

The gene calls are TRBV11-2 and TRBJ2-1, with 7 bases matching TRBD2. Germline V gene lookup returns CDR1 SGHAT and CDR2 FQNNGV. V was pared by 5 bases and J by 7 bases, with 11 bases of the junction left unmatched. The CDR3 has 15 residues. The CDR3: CASSPERGRVNEQFF. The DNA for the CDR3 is TGTGCCAGCAGCCCGGAGCGGGGTCGGGTGAATGAGCAGTTCTTC.

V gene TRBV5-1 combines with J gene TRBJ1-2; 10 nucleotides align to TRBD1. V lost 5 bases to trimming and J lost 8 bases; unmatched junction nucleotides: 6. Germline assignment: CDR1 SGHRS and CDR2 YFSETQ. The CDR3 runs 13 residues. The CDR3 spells CASSSGTGVGYTF. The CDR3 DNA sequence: TGCGCCAGCAGTTCCGGGACAGGGGTCGGCTACACCTTC.